Here is one TCR beta chain with its context. Its antigen is unidentified. The naive CD8 subset, CD45RO-negative cells positively selected for CCR7, excluded terminally differentiated effector memory CD45RA+ cells. Donors included only healthy HIV-negative adults lacking recent acute infections or vaccinations. This sample stems from a study of shared clonotypes between healthy human individuals. For every subset, genomic DNA was evenly distributed across several immunoSEQ plates. Assay used: immunoSEQ multiplex PCR; TCRdb lists only in-frame clones, some missing. The sample lists around 1,900,000 clones, approximately 92% occurring once. Study observations and caveats: It was the non-shared clonotypes that had lower generation probabilities than clonotypes shared by all four donors. Sampling used blood alone; tissue repertoires probably differ.

This receptor was taken from a man younger than 30 in good health. Some clones in this sample may be carry-over from other donors' samples. The sample comprised naive CD8+ T cells from PBMCs.

Written as DNA, the CDR3 is TGTGCCAGCAGCTCTTTCGACCGGGAGCTGTTTTTT. Protein sequence: CASSSFDRELFF. The genes are TRBV5-4 and TRBJ2-2; no definite D call. Between the trimmed V and J ends, which lost 3 bases and 9 bases, there was a span of 9 bases. Per the germline V gene, CDR1 is SGHNT and CDR2 is YYREEE (reference sequence). CDR3 size: 12 residues.